This T cell receptor beta chain was documented in a study of blood T cell repertoires in COVID-19 (dated by TCRdb to the early 2020s). Turning to the overall study: The collaborator samples originated in the United States, Italy and Spain and spanned the acute and convalescent phases of COVID-19. Where available, HLA class I and class II types were obtained from metadata supplied by the sample provider rather than from assay-based typing. The repertoires were made available in a free public database intended to serve as a resource for research on the immune response to SARS-CoV-2. A de-identified subject ID, COVID-19 status, age in years and sex were almost always included in the sample metadata. The material from the prospective study consisted of cDNA or gDNA derived from T cells, B-cell-depleted T cells, or PBMCs. The dataset comprised deeply sampled blood TCRbeta repertoires from subjects exposed to, actively infected with, or recovered from COVID-19. Samples came from the ongoing ImmuneRACE study (first 160 participants) plus 1,254 subjects from 6 global collaborators. Study-wide findings and limitations: How much clinical and demographic metadata was included differed by source and by participant, and the metadata was provided uncurated.

This clone is a singleton in its sample. What antigen it recognizes has not been identified. There are no base qualities to consult, and no much larger clone falls within one base. TCRbeta CDR3 regions were amplified from genomic DNA using the immunoSEQ Assay, a bias-controlled multiplex PCR. The original pipeline was this. The number of nucleated cells in each sample was estimated from the amplification of reference gene primers within the assay. To quantify the absolute abundance of each unique TCRbeta CDR3 rearrangement, sequence reads were collapsed and filtered. For each sample, productive Simpson clonality was calculated by taking the square root of Simpson's diversity index across productive rearrangements. TCRdb stores this immuneACCESS table with in-frame sequences only. Part of the clones is absent; in the studies checked, under half of the shortfall reflects unresolved V genes, and no reason is known for the rest. That table supplies the V and J calls and clone size; D and trimming were determined from the DNA. The sample table contains 150,000 to 200,000 clones; only one count was recorded for roughly nine tenths of them. The ten most abundant clones make up 1.9% of the sample.

The CDR3 numbers 18 residues from cysteine through phenylalanine. The CDR3 DNA has 54 bases and is translated from base 1. For CDR1 and CDR2, the germline V gene (reference sequence) lists SGHNT and YYREEE. The junction shows trimming of 1 base on V and 10 bases on J, and the gene matches do not reach 12 bases of it. A second Seattle source provided samples from volunteer blood donors who had recovered from COVID-19. Whole blood was collected in K2EDTA tubes by collaborating institutions according to the institutions' own protocols. For TCRbeta analysis, collaborators shipped samples in one of three forms: frozen whole blood, isolated PBMCs, or DNA extracted from either of those sample types.

The sequencing input was peripheral blood. This clonotype was sampled from a man younger than 30 who had recovered from COVID-19. The rearranged chain carries TRBV5-4 and TRBJ1-6, with 12 bases aligning to TRBD1. The DNA reads as follows: TGTGCCAGCAGCTTGCCCGGGACAGGGGGCGCAAGTCGGTCACCCCTCCACTTT. This yields the protein CASSLPGTGGASRSPLHF.